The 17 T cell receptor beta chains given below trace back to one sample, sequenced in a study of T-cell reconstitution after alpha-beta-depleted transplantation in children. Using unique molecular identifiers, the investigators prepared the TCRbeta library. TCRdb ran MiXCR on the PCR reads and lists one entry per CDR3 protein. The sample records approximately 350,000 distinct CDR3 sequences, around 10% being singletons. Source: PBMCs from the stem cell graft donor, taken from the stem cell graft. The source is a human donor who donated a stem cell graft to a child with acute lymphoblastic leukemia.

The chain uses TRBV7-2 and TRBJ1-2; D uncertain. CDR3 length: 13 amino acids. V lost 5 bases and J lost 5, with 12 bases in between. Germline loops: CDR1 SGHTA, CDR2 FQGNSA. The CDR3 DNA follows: TGTGCCAGCAGCCCAGGAATTATTTATGGCTACACCTTC. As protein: CASSPGIIYGYTF.

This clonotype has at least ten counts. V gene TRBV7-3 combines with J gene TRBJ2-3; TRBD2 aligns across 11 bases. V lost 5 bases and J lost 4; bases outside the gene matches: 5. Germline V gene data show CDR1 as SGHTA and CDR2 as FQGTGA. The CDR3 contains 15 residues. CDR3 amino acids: CASSLSGRAADTQYF. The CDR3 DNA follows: TGTGCCAGCAGCCTTAGCGGGAGGGCAGCAGATACGCAGTATTTT.

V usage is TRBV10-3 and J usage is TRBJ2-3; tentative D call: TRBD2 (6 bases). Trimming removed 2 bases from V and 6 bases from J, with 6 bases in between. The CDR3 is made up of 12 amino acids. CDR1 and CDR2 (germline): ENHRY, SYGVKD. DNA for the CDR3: TGTGCCATCAGTGAGGGGGGGGATACGCAGTATTTT. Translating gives CAISEGGDTQYF.

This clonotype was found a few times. The CDR3 loop reads CASSEVLEPTYGYTF. The DNA of the CDR3 is TGTGCCAGCAGTGAAGTGCTGGAACCTACCTATGGCTACACCTTC. The chain links TRBV6-1 to TRBJ1-2; D uncertain. In germline, CDR1 is MNHNS, CDR2 SASEGT. The V end was cut by 1 base, the J end by 4 bases, with 13 bases between. CDR3 size: 15 residues.

Written as DNA, the CDR3 is TGTGCCAGCAGCTTGGATCGGGAGAATGAGCAGTTCTTC. Translated, it gives CASSLDRENEQFF. This sequence joins TRBV7-8 and TRBJ2-1, with D perhaps TRBD2 (6 bases). The CDR3 has 13 residues. In germline, CDR1 is SGHVS, CDR2 FQNEAQ. Trimming took off 3 bases at V and 7 bases at J, with 10 bases between the two ends.

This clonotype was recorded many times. The CDR3 here is CASTAGTADFYYGYTF. CDR3 sequence (DNA): TGTGCCAGCACCGCCGGGACAGCGGATTTTTACTATGGCTACACCTTC. This chain joins TRBV7-8 and TRBJ1-2; 7 positions match TRBD1. CDR3 length: 16 residues. Germline V CDR1 and CDR2: SGHVS, FQNEAQ. V dropped 7 bases and J dropped 3; count of bases not matched to a gene: 14.

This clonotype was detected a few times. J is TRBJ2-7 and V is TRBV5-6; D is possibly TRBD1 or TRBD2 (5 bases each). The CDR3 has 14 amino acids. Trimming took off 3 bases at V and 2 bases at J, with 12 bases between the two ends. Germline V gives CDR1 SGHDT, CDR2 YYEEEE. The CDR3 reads CASSWGTLTYEQYF. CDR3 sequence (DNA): TGTGCCAGCAGCTGGGGGACGTTGACCTACGAGCAGTACTTC.

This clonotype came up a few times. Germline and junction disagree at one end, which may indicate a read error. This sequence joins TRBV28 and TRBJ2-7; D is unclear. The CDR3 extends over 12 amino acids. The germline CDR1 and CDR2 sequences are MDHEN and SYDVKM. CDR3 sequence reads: CASSLDSGRLNF. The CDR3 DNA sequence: TGTGCCAGCAGTTTAGATTCCGGTCGTCTTAACTTC.

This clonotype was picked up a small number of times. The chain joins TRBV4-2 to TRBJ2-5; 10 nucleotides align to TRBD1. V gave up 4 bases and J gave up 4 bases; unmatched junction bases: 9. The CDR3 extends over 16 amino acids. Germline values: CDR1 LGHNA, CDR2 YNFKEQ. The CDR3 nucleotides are TGTGCCAGCAGCCGGGCCCGGGACAGGGGTGGAGAGACCCAGTACTTC. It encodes CASSRARDRGGETQYF.

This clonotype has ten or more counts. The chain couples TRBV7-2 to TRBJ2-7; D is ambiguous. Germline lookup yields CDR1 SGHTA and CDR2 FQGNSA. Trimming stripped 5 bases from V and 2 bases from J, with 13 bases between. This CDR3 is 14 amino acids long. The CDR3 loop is CASSPALVTYEQYF. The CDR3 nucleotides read TGTGCCAGCAGCCCGGCACTGGTAACCTACGAGCAGTACTTC.

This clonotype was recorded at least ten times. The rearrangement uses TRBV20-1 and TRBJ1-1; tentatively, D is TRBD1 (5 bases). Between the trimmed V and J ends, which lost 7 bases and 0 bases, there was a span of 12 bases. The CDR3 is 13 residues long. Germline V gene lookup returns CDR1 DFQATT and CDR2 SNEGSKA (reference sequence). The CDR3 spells CSGKGRMNTEAFF. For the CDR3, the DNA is TGCAGTGGCAAGGGACGGATGAACACTGAAGCTTTCTTT.

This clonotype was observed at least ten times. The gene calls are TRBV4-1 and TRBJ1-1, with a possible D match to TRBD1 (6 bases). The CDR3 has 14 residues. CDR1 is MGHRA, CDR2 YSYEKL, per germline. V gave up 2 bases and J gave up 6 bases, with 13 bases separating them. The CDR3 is CASSQLQGEAEAFF. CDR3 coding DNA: TGCGCCAGCAGCCAATTACAGGGTGAGGCTGAAGCTTTCTTT.

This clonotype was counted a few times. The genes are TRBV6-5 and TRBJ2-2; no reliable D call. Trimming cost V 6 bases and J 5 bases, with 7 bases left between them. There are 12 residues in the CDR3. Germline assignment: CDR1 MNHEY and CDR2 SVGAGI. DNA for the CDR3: TGTGCCAGCAGGAGCATAACCGGGGAGCTGTTTTTT. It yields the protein CASRSITGELFF.

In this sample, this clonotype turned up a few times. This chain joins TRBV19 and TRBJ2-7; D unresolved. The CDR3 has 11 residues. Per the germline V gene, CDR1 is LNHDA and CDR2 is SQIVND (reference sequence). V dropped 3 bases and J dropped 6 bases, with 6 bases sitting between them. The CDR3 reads CASSIGTEQYF. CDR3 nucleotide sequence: TGTGCCAGTAGTATTGGAACCGAGCAGTACTTC.

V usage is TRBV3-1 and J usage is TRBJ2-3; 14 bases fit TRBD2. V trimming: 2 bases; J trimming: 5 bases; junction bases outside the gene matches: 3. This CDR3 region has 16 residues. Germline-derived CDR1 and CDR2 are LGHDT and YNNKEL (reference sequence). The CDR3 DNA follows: TGTGCCAGCAGCCAACGAGGACTAGCGGGAGGAGATACGCAGTATTTT. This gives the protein CASSQRGLAGGDTQYF.

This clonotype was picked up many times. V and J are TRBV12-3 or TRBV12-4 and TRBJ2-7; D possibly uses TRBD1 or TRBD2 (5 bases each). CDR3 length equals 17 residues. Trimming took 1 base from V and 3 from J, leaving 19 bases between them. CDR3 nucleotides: TGTGCCAGCAGTTTAGTTTCGTGGGGCAGGGAGAACTACGAGCAGTACTTC. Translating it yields CASSLVSWGRENYEQYF.

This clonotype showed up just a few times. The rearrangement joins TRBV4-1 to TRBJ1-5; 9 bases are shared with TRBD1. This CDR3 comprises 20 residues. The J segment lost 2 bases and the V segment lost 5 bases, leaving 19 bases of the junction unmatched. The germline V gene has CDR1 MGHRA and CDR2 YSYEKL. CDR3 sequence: CASSRGSRDRVIGGNQPQHF. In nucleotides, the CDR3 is TGCGCCAGCAGCAGGGGATCCCGGGACAGGGTCATCGGGGGCAATCAGCCCCAGCATTTT.